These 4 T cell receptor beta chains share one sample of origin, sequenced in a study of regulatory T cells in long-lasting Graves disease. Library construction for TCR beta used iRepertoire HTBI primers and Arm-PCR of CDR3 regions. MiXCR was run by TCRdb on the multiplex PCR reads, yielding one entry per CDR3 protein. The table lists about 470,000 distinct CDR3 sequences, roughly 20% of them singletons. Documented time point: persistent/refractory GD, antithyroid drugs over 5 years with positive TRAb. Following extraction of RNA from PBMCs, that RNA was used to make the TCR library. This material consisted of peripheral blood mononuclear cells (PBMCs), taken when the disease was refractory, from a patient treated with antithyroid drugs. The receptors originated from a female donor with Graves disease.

The CDR3 region has the DNA TGTACCAGCAGCTTTTTAGGAGGAAATCAGCCCCAGCATTTT. As protein: CTSSFLGGNQPQHF. V is TRBV7-2 and J is TRBJ1-5; no clear D. The germline V gene encodes CDR1 SGHTA and CDR2 FQGNSA. This CDR3 region has 14 residues. The V end lost 3 bases, the J end lost 4 bases, and 10 bases lay between the germline ends.

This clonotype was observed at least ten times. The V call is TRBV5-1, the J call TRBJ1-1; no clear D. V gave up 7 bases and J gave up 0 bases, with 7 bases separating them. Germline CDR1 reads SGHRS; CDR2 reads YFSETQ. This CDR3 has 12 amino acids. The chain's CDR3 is CASGDLNTEAFF. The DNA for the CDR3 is TGCGCCAGCGGCGACCTGAACACTGAAGCTTTCTTT.

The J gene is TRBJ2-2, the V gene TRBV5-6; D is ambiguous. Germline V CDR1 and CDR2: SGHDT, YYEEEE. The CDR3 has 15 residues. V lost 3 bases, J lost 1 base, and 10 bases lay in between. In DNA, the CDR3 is TGTGCCAGCAGCTACCCGCGTTTGAACACCGGGGAGCTGTTTTTT. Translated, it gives CASSYPRLNTGELFF.

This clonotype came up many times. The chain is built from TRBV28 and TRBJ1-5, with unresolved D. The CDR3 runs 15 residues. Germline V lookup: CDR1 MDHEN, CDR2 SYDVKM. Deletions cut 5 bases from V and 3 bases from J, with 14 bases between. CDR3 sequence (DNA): TGTGCCAGCAGTCCGGCCGGACTCCTCAATCAGCCCCAGCATTTT. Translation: CASSPAGLLNQPQHF.